This T cell receptor (beta chain) was retrieved from a study of cytomegalovirus exposure and HLA in healthy donors. Findings of the study overall: HLA-A and HLA-B allele assignments for most subjects were reportedly predicted accurately using TCR beta sequences.

Regarding this clone: No antigen is known for it.

PCR was performed using 60 Vbeta and 13 Jbeta primers. As handled by the study authors: An analysis that came later counted some 81 million unique TCR beta chains, around 10 million shared. Measured with immunoSEQ multiplex PCR; TCRdb has only the in-frame clones, and not every one. V, J and clone size are taken as reported in that table, and D and trimming were inferred from the DNA itself. The sample has over 150,000 clones, approximately 72% seen once. Healthy people donating bone marrow made up the donors. There are 14 residues in the CDR3. CDR1 is MNHEY and CDR2 is SVGAGI in the germline V gene. V was pared by 0 bases and J by 1 base, with 6 bases between.

The genes are TRBV6-5 and TRBJ1-1; no reliable D call. The sequenced sample consisted of PBMCs. The TCR sequence derives from a man over 45 in good health and CMV-seronegative. This CDR3 reads CASSYSAGNTEAFF. The CDR3 bases are TGTGCCAGCAGTTACTCGGCGGGGAACACTGAAGCTTTCTTT.